These 15 T cell receptor beta chains were sequenced from one sample in a study of CD8 T cells in ankylosing spondylitis. Study-wide results and limits: One TCR beta motif, made up of under ten highly homologous variants, appeared characteristic of ankylosing spondylitis blood.

Which antigens these TCRs recognize remains unknown. MiXCR, applied by TCRdb to the 5' RACE reads, yields one record per CDR3 protein. The repertoire holds 800,000 to 900,000 distinct CDR3 sequences, with about 11% as singletons. The sequenced material came from blood, either unsorted or a sorted T cell fraction (not recorded which). The receptors were sampled from a male donor with ankylosing spondylitis.

The chain uses TRBV20-1 and TRBJ2-7, with TRBD1 as a possible D gene (6 bases). The CDR3 spans 13 residues. V was pared by 6 bases and J by 0 bases, with 12 bases between. Germline CDR1 is DFQATT and CDR2 is SNEGSKA (reference sequence). The CDR3 protein is CSAKDRVSYEQYF. DNA for the CDR3: TGCAGTGCGAAGGACAGAGTCTCCTACGAGCAGTACTTC.

This clonotype was found many times. The V call is TRBV7-6, the J call TRBJ2-5; the match to TRBD1 covers 7 bases. CDR3 size: 15 residues. Germline CDR1 and CDR2: SGHVS and FNYEAQ. V was pared by 0 bases and J by 5 bases, with 6 bases of the junction left unmatched. This CDR3 reads CASSLAWTGGETQYF. The CDR3 DNA is TGTGCCAGCAGCTTAGCATGGACAGGCGGGGAGACCCAGTACTTC.

This clonotype has more than one count but fewer than ten. The chain employs TRBV7-2 and TRBJ2-5, with 15 bases lining up with TRBD2. The CDR3 has 17 amino acids. J was trimmed by 1 base and V by 4 bases; bases with no gene match: 4. Germline values: CDR1 SGHTA, CDR2 FQGNSA. The CDR3 sequence is CASSSGLAGGFQETQYF. DNA of the CDR3: TGTGCCAGCAGCTCGGGACTAGCGGGGGGTTTCCAAGAGACCCAGTACTTC.

V and J are TRBV3-1 and TRBJ2-5, with D unclear. Germline CDR1 LGHDT, CDR2 YNNKEL (reference sequence). The length of the CDR3 is 12 residues. The V end lost 0 bases, the J end lost 7 bases, and 6 bases lay between the germline ends. The CDR3 sequence: CASSQDQTTQYF. CDR3 nucleotides: TGTGCCAGCAGCCAAGATCAGACGACCCAGTACTTC.

The V and J genes are TRBV12-3 or TRBV12-4 and TRBJ2-5, with 8 bases matching TRBD1. CDR3 length: 14 amino acids. With 6 bases clipped from V and 3 bases from J, the junction kept 6 bases outside the gene matches. The CDR3 coding sequence is TGTGCCAGCAGCGGGACAGGATACGAAGAGACCCAGTACTTC. Protein: CASSGTGYEETQYF.

This clonotype was counted between two and nine times. The chain uses TRBV20-1 and TRBJ2-1; D is ambiguous. The CDR3 loop spans 14 amino acids. The V end lost 2 bases, the J end lost 4 bases, and 12 bases lay between the germline ends. CDR1 DFQATT and CDR2 SNEGSKA come from the germline V gene (reference sequence). CDR3 sequence: CSARNPEAYNEQFF. In DNA form, the CDR3 reads TGCAGTGCTAGAAACCCCGAGGCGTACAATGAGCAGTTCTTC.

This clonotype was found a few times. The J gene is TRBJ2-1, the V gene TRBV29-1, with D tentatively TRBD2 (6 bases). V lost 0 bases to trimming and J lost 2 bases, with 11 bases between them. This CDR3 has 15 amino acids. Germline CDR1 and CDR2: SQVTM and ANQGSEA. Here the CDR3 reads CSVEDAIAAYNEQFF. For the CDR3, the DNA is TGCAGCGTTGAAGATGCGATAGCGGCCTACAATGAGCAGTTCTTC.

J is TRBJ2-6 and V is TRBV7-8; tentatively, D is TRBD2 (5 bases). The V gene lost 5 bases and the J gene lost 4 bases, with 12 bases spanning the gap. The germline CDR1 and CDR2 sequences are SGHVS and FQNEAQ. This CDR3 comprises 15 residues. The CDR3 DNA reads TGTGCCAGCAGCCCCGGGCCGGGGGGGGCCAACGTCCTGACTTTC. Residues: CASSPGPGGANVLTF. The whole variable domain, remainder taken from reference TRBV7-8 and TRBJ2-6, is GAGVSQSPRYKVAKRGQDVALRCDPISGHVSLFWYQQALGQGPEFLTYFQNEAQLDKSGLPSDRFFAERPEGSVSTLKIQRTQQEDSAVYLCASSPGPGGANVLTFGAGSRLTVL.

The rearrangement uses TRBV12-3 or TRBV12-4 and TRBJ1-1, with a possible D match to TRBD1 (5 bases). With 6 bases removed from V and 5 bases from J, the gap between germline ends came to 16 bases. The CDR3 spans 14 residues. The CDR3 bases are TGTGCCAGCAGCCGCTTTCAAGGGGAAACTGAAGCTTTCTTT. It yields the protein CASSRFQGETEAFF.

This clonotype was seen at least ten times. This chain links TRBV12-3 or TRBV12-4 with TRBJ1-5, with TRBD1 as a possible D gene (5 bases). The V end was cut by 5 bases, the J end by 9 bases, with 20 bases between. The CDR3 is 15 amino acids. The CDR3 is CASSLDGTAKRPQHF. The CDR3 bases are TGTGCCAGCAGTCTCGATGGGACCGCCAAACGGCCCCAGCATTTT.

This clonotype was observed many times. The V call is TRBV7-2, the J call TRBJ2-7; D is unclear. Trimming took off 2 bases at V and 3 bases at J, with 11 bases between the two ends. Germline CDR1 SGHTA, CDR2 FQGNSA. This CDR3 is 14 amino acids long. The CDR3 DNA is TGTGCCAGCAGCTTATTGGTATCTATCTACGAGCAGTACTTC. Its translation: CASSLLVSIYEQYF.

The sample holds many counts of this clonotype. This chain links TRBV4-2 with TRBJ1-1; D is perhaps TRBD1 (5 bases). Trimming pared 6 bases from V and 1 base from J, leaving 12 bases between. Germline V lookup: CDR1 LGHNA, CDR2 YNFKEQ. The CDR3 is made up of 14 amino acids. CDR3 amino acids: CASSPGPTNTEAFF. The CDR3 nucleotides read TGTGCCAGCAGTCCGGGACCTACGAACACTGAAGCTTTCTTT.

This clonotype was seen many times. The J gene is TRBJ2-7, the V gene TRBV20-1; D possibly corresponds to TRBD2 (5 bases). Per the germline V gene, CDR1 is DFQATT and CDR2 is SNEGSKA (reference sequence). V shed 5 bases and J shed 2 bases, with 19 bases lying between them. The CDR3 extends over 15 amino acids. CDR3 residues: CSAQEWDPEAYEQYF. The CDR3 region has the DNA TGCAGTGCTCAGGAGTGGGATCCGGAGGCCTACGAGCAGTACTTC.

This clonotype has more than one count but fewer than ten. The chain joins TRBV20-1 to TRBJ1-6, with 9 bases that match TRBD1. The trim removed 5 bases at V and 8 bases at J, leaving 4 bases unmatched. The CDR3 runs 13 residues. Looked up from germline, CDR1 is DFQATT and CDR2 is SNEGSKA (reference sequence). CDR3 residues: CSAAQGADSPLHF. The CDR3 nucleotides are TGCAGTGCTGCACAGGGGGCCGATTCACCCCTCCACTTT.

About this clonotype: One base away lies a much larger clone, so this may be a sequencing read error. The V call is TRBV4-2, the J call TRBJ2-3; D gene uncertain. The CDR3 is 14 amino acids. Germline V gene sequence: CDR1 LGHNA, CDR2 YNFKEQ. The CDR3 spells CARSHGPSTDTQYF. CDR3 coding DNA: TGTGCCAGGAGCCACGGTCCTAGCACAGATACGCAGTATTTT.